This TCR beta chain was captured in a study of cytomegalovirus exposure and HLA in healthy donors. CDR1 and CDR2 from the germline V gene are MGHRA and YSYEKL. V lost 0 bases, J lost 2 bases, and 7 bases stayed unmatched. The CDR3 covers 16 residues. This clone was seen a few times. In the PCR, 60 Vbeta and 13 Jbeta primers were used. Some clones are missing from TCRdb's copy, which holds only in-frame ones; the method was immunoSEQ multiplex PCR. The table records a few hundred thousand clones, roughly 79% of them present only once. The specimen was PBMCs. The receptor was derived from a man aged 18 to 29 in good health and CMV-seronegative. The chain is built from TRBV4-1 and TRBJ2-7, with 7 bases matching TRBD2. The CDR3 sequence: CASSQDRGGATYEQYF. The CDR3 nucleotides read TGCGCCAGCAGCCAAGATCGGGGAGGGGCCACCTACGAGCAGTACTTC.